In its sample, the clone carrying this TCR beta chain was seen a few times. Its antigen is unknown. The record originates from a study of OX40 agonist ivuxolimab in advanced cancers. Study findings and constraints: CD8+ T cells were the subset that, on average, had more expanded clones than CD4+.

Trimming stripped 6 bases from V and 1 base from J, with 16 bases between. The germline V gene encodes CDR1 MDHEN and CDR2 SYDVKM. The CDR3 totals 16 residues. The data were produced by immunoSEQ multiplex PCR, yet TCRdb's version contains in-frame clones alone and is incomplete. The profile covers approximately 31,000 clones, with roughly 90% appearing a single time and roughly 50% taken by the ten largest. The TCR originated in an adult with an advanced solid tumor such as melanoma, head and neck, liver or kidney cancer. Sample: CD4+ or CD8+ T cells sorted from blood, taken in a trial of the OX40 agonist ivuxolimab. The chain links TRBV28 to TRBJ1-5; TRBD1 is a possible D gene (5 bases). The CDR3 DNA reads TGTGCCAGCAGCTACGGGACGGTGACCAGCAATCAGCCCCAGCATTTT. It translates to CASSYGTVTSNQPQHF. Full variable domain (rest looked up from reference TRBV28 and TRBJ1-5): DVKVTQSSRYLVKRTGEKVFLECVQDMDHENMFWYRQDPGLGLRLIYFSYDVKMKEKGDIPEGYSVSREKKERFSLILESASTNQTSMYLCASSYGTVTSNQPQHFGDGTRLSIL.